This passage covers 9 T cell receptor beta chains from one sample sequenced in a study of CD4+ T cells in melanoma. Repertoires were generated with immunoSEQ multiplex PCR, while TCRdb's copy carries only in-frame clones and drops some. The sample carries 15,000 to 20,000 clones, around 85% recorded once. Sequencing was performed on cells from a culture (not recorded whether cultured in vitro). The receptors stem from a human donor with melanoma.

The chain has TRBV5-4 and TRBJ1-3; D possibly corresponds to TRBD1 (5 bases). Per germline, CDR1 SGHNT and CDR2 YYREEE (reference sequence). The CDR3 runs 16 residues. V lost 4 bases to trimming and J lost 4 bases, with 18 bases between them. The CDR3 sequence: CASSPDFGAGGNTIYF. CDR3 bases: TGTGCCAGCAGCCCGGATTTTGGGGCTGGGGGAAACACCATATATTTT.

Only one count was recorded for this clone. The chain has TRBV10-3 and TRBJ1-1; TRBD1 matches at 10 bases. This CDR3 has 15 amino acids. V dropped 2 bases and J dropped 4; count of bases not matched to a gene: 4. From germline, CDR1 is ENHRY and CDR2 SYGVKD. DNA for the CDR3: TGTGCCATCAGTGAGCAGGGACAGGGGAGCACTGAAGCTTTCTTT. Its translation is CAISEQGQGSTEAFF.

The chain employs TRBV6-5 and TRBJ2-5; the D gene is possibly TRBD2 (5 bases). This CDR3 comprises 15 residues. Germline assignment: CDR1 MNHEY and CDR2 SVGAGI. Trimming cost V 2 bases and J 5 bases, with 15 bases left between them. Written as DNA, the CDR3 is TGTGCCAGCAGTTACCGGACCGGGGTTGGGGAGACCCAGTACTTC. It encodes CASSYRTGVGETQYF.

The chain links TRBV4-1 to TRBJ1-4; no reliable D call. Looked up from germline, CDR1 is MGHRA and CDR2 is YSYEKL. Trimming removed 3 bases from V and 7 bases from J, with 9 bases in between. This CDR3 spans 13 amino acids. CDR3 DNA: TGCGCCAGCAGCCAGTTCCCTGCTGAAAAACTGTTTTTT. It specifies CASSQFPAEKLFF.

CDR3 loop: CASSAPWPNNEKLFF. The CDR3 DNA is TGTGCCAGCAGCGCACCCTGGCCGAATAATGAAAAACTGTTTTTT. The gene calls are TRBV13 and TRBJ1-4, with D unclear. V lost 5 bases to trimming and J lost 4 bases, with 14 bases between them. The germline CDR1 and CDR2 sequences are PRHDT and FYEKMQ (reference sequence). The CDR3 length is 15 residues.

Note on this clone: The CDR3 ends on some other residue instead of the conserved phenylalanine or tryptophan, so this is likely a read error. The DNA is left out, because the CDR3 cannot be placed on it with certainty; the CDR3 is given as TCRdb lists it. This rearrangement joins TRBV7-7 to TRBJ1-2; the D call of TRBD1 is as the table states it, not checked on the DNA. Germline CDR1 and CDR2: SSHAT and FNYEAQ (reference sequence). The CDR3 contains 16 residues when both ends are counted. This CDR3 is CASSEGIDRIWTDRIR.

This clone showed up just once. The chain is built from TRBV5-1 and TRBJ2-2; D is unresolved. V was pared by 1 base and J by 0 bases, with 13 bases between. The CDR3 is 17 residues long. CDR1 and CDR2 (germline): SGHRS, YFSETQ. This chain's CDR3 is CASSLISGSANTGELFF. The CDR3 DNA reads as TGCGCCAGCAGCTTGATATCTGGTTCCGCGAACACCGGGGAGCTGTTTTTT.

This clone has only one observation. The chain combines TRBV5-1 with TRBJ2-1; 9 nucleotides align to TRBD2. Germline CDR1 reads SGHRS; CDR2 reads YFSETQ. This CDR3 has 16 residues. V was pared by 0 bases and J by 7 bases, with 8 bases of the junction left unmatched. The CDR3 coding sequence is TGCGCCAGCAGCTTGGTTTCGGGCGGGGGGGCGAATGAGCAGTTCTTC. Its translation: CASSLVSGGGANEQFF.

This clone was observed a handful of times. This chain joins TRBV11-2 and TRBJ2-5; D is uncertain. CDR1 is SGHAT, CDR2 FQNNGV, per germline. The V and J ends lost 6 bases and 4 bases respectively, with 18 bases between them. The CDR3 runs 15 residues. The CDR3 region has the DNA TGTGCCAGCAGATTTTTTGGGTCGGACGGAGAGACCCAGTACTTC. Encoded protein: CASRFFGSDGETQYF.